This T cell receptor beta chain emerged from a study of blood T cell repertoires in COVID-19. Per the germline V gene, CDR1 is SGHRS and CDR2 is YFSETQ. The V and J ends lost 0 bases and 1 base respectively, with 8 bases between them. CDR3 length equals 16 residues. Assay used: immunoSEQ multiplex PCR; TCRdb lists only in-frame clones, some missing. Here the sample spans a few hundred thousand clones, around 86% being singletons. The chain is built from TRBV5-1 and TRBJ2-6; D not certain. Sequencing input: PBMCs or T cells enriched from blood (not recorded which). This receptor was taken from a young woman who had recovered from COVID-19. CDR3 sequence reads: CASSLAALSGANVLTF. The CDR3, as DNA: TGCGCCAGCAGCTTGGCCGCGTTGTCTGGGGCCAACGTCCTGACTTTC.